A selection of T cell receptor beta chains follows, all from one sample in a study of cytomegalovirus exposure and HLA in healthy donors. Data came from immunoSEQ multiplex PCR; TCRdb stores just in-frame clones and leaves some out. The table has about 190,000 clones, 87% seen once. Sequencing was done on a sample of PBMCs. Source of these receptors: a man aged 30 to 45 in good health and CMV-seronegative. Each CDR3 is given with its conserved first and last residue. A D gene is named only where the DNA matches it firmly. Clone size is given for some rows only: seen once, a few or many times, or a class if the clone is expanded.

V gene	D gene	J gene	clone size	CDR3 DNA	CDR3 protein
TRBV28	TRBD1	TRBJ1-2	once	TGTGCCAGCAGAGAGACAGGGAACTATGGCTACACCTTC	CASRETGNYGYTF
TRBV20-1	NA	TRBJ1-6	NA	TGCAGTGCCTCCGACGAGGCCCTCCACTTT	CSASDEALHF
TRBV18	TRBD1	TRBJ2-7	NA	TGTGCCAGCTCACCCTCCCGGGACAGCTACGAGCAGTACTTC	CASSPSRDSYEQYF
TRBV28	NA	TRBJ2-7	NA	TGTGCCAGCAGTCCGTCCGGGGCCTACGAGCAGTACTTC	CASSPSGAYEQYF
TRBV7-2	NA	TRBJ1-5	NA	TGTGCCAGCAGCTTAGTAAGCACAGAGAATCAGCCCCAGCATTTT	CASSLVSTENQPQHF
TRBV18	NA	TRBJ2-2	NA	TGTGCCAGCTCACCGGCAGGAATTAACACCGGGGAGCTGTTTTTT	CASSPAGINTGELFF
TRBV19	NA	TRBJ1-1	NA	TGTGCCACCAGTCACGCCATGGGGCAGGTGAGCACTGAAGCTTTCTTT	CATSHAMGQVSTEAFF
TRBV18	TRBD1	TRBJ1-3	NA	TGTGCCAGCTCACCCGGACAGGGGGCTCGAAACACCATATATTTT	CASSPGQGARNTIYF
TRBV10-2	TRBD2	TRBJ2-7	NA	TGCGCCAGCAGTCCGGGACTAGCGGGAAGAGAGAAAAACGAGCAGTACTTC	CASSPGLAGREKNEQYF
TRBV6-5	NA	TRBJ2-7	NA	TGTGCCAGCAGTCCACAGCAGATCTCCTACGAGCAGTACTTC	CASSPQQISYEQYF
TRBV28	TRBD1	TRBJ2-7	once	TGTGCCAGCAGTCCGGGGGGACAGGGCTACGAGCAGTACTTC	CASSPGGQGYEQYF
TRBV6-1	NA	TRBJ1-3	NA	TGTGCCAGCAGCACAGGAACGGTCTCTGGAAACACCATATATTTT	CASSTGTVSGNTIYF
TRBV6-1	NA	TRBJ2-7	NA	TGTGCCAGCAGTCGGGACTTCTCCGAGCAGTACTTC	CASSRDFSEQYF